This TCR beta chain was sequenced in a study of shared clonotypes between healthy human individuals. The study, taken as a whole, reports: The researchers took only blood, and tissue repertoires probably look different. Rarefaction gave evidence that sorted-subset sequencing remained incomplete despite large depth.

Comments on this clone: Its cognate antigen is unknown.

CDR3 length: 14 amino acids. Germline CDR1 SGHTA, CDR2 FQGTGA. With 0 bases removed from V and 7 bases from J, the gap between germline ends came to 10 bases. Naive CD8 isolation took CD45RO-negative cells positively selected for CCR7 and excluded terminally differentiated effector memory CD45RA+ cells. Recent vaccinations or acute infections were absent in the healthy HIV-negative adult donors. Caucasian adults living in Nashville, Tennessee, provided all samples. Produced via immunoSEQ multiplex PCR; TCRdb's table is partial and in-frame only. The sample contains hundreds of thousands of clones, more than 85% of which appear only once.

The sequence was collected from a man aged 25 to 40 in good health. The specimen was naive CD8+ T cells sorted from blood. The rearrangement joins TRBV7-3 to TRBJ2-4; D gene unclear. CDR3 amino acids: CASSLTETGNIQYF. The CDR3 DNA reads TGTGCCAGCAGCTTAACCGAGACTGGCAACATTCAGTACTTC.